The 18 T cell receptor beta chains below all came from one sample that was sequenced in a study of blood T cell repertoires in COVID-19. Generated by immunoSEQ multiplex PCR, the TCRdb table keeps only in-frame clones and is missing some. The repertoire holds 40,000 or so clones, with about 86% as singletons. What was sequenced was peripheral blood. Receptors were obtained from a man aged 40-49 years with active COVID-19.

The genes are TRBV5-4 and TRBJ2-5; TRBD2 aligns across 13 bases. The germline CDR1 and CDR2 sequences are SGHNT and YYREEE (reference sequence). V was pared by 3 bases and J by 4 bases, with 9 bases of the junction left unmatched. The CDR3 loop spans 17 amino acids. This CDR3 is CASSSLRLAGGLETQYF. The CDR3 nucleotides read TGTGCCAGCAGCTCCCTTAGACTAGCGGGAGGTCTAGAGACCCAGTACTTC.

This sequence joins TRBV9 and TRBJ2-1; D is possibly TRBD1 (5 bases). Between the trimmed V and J ends, which lost 0 bases and 7 bases, there was a span of 5 bases. The germline gives CDR1 SGDLS, CDR2 YYNGEE. CDR3 length: 12 amino acids. The CDR3 region is CASSVAGNEQFF. DNA of the CDR3: TGTGCCAGCAGCGTAGCAGGGAATGAGCAGTTCTTC.

V is TRBV19 and J is TRBJ2-7, with a possible D match to TRBD1 (5 bases). CDR1 is LNHDA, CDR2 SQIVND, per germline (reference sequence). The V gene lost 3 bases and the J gene lost 5 bases, with 17 bases spanning the gap. The CDR3 has 15 amino acids. CDR3 sequence reads: CASSMRRRAPHEQYF. Written as DNA, the CDR3 is TGTGCCAGTAGTATGCGGCGCAGGGCCCCACACGAGCAGTACTTC.

This clone was detected only a few times. The CDR3 region has the DNA TGTGCCAGCAGCCAAGGGCTAGCGGGAGTAGCAGATACGCAGTATTTT. Amino acid sequence: CASSQGLAGVADTQYF. The rearrangement links TRBV3-1 (or the pseudogene TRBV3-2) to TRBJ2-3; 10 bases fit TRBD2. Trimming removed 1 base from V and 4 bases from J; junction bases left unmatched: 5. CDR1 is LGHDT and CDR2 is YNNKEL in the germline V gene (reference sequence). The CDR3 sequence is 16 residues long.

This clone showed up just a few times. The chain recombines TRBV27 with TRBJ2-7; D perhaps matches TRBD1 (5 bases). CDR1 is MNHEY, CDR2 SMNVEV, per germline (reference sequence). Deletions cut 10 bases from V and 2 bases from J, with 15 bases between. The CDR3 is 13 residues long. CDR3 loop: CATSDSETYEQYF. CDR3 in DNA: TGTGCCACCTCAGACAGCGAGACCTACGAGCAGTACTTC.

V is TRBV6-5 and J is TRBJ2-5; tentative D call: TRBD1 (5 bases). V shed 10 bases and J shed 7 bases, with 22 bases lying between them. CDR1 is MNHEY and CDR2 is SVGAGI in the germline V gene. The CDR3 extends over 14 amino acids. The chain's CDR3 is CAILYRGSKGTQYF. The CDR3 DNA sequence: TGTGCCATTCTTTATAGGGGCTCCAAAGGGACCCAGTACTTC.

There are a few counts of this clone. The chain is built from TRBV19 and TRBJ2-7, with 11 bases lining up with TRBD2. There are 16 residues in the CDR3. The germline gives CDR1 LNHDA, CDR2 SQIVND (reference sequence). V was clipped by 1 base and J by 2 bases; unmatched bases: 4. CDR3 region: CASSIALAGGTYEQYF. CDR3 DNA sequence: TGTGCCAGTAGTATAGCTCTAGCGGGAGGTACCTACGAGCAGTACTTC.

The V gene is TRBV6-5, the J gene TRBJ1-1, with a possible D match to TRBD1 (5 bases). V was pared by 0 bases and J by 1 base, with 9 bases between. Germline V gives CDR1 MNHEY, CDR2 SVGAGI. The CDR3 loop spans 15 amino acids. The CDR3 loop is CASSYSAQGNTEAFF. The CDR3 region has the DNA TGTGCCAGCAGTTACTCGGCCCAGGGGAACACTGAAGCTTTCTTT.

The chain carries TRBV20-1 and TRBJ1-5; 8 bases line up with TRBD1. Germline V CDR1 and CDR2: DFQATT, SNEGSKA (reference sequence). V lost 3 bases and J lost 0; bases outside the gene matches: 13. CDR3 length: 18 residues. The CDR3 bases are TGCAGTGCTAGTATCCCGGGACAGGAGAAATATAGCAATCAGCCCCAGCATTTT. It translates to CSASIPGQEKYSNQPQHF.

DNA of the CDR3: TGTGCCTGGGGGGGGCGGGACTATAATACGCAGTATTTT. Translating gives CAWGGRDYNTQYF. The chain combines TRBV30 with TRBJ2-3; the D gene is possibly TRBD2 (7 bases). Germline CDR1 reads GTSNPN; CDR2 reads SVGIG (reference sequence). The CDR3 loop spans 13 amino acids. V was trimmed by 5 bases and J by 7 bases, leaving 16 bases between them.

The chain couples TRBV19 to TRBJ1-2; TRBD1 might be the D (5 bases). The CDR3 is 13 residues long. The V gene's germline CDR1 is LNHDA and CDR2 SQIVND (reference sequence). Between the trimmed V and J ends, which lost 10 bases and 4 bases, there was a span of 16 bases. The CDR3 sequence: CATFPAGTYGYTF. Written as DNA, the CDR3 is TGTGCCACCTTTCCGGCGGGGACCTATGGCTACACCTTC.

This clone was counted only a few times. The J gene is TRBJ1-4, the V gene TRBV2, with TRBD1 matching over 7 bases. Germline V gene sequence: CDR1 SNHLY, CDR2 FYNNEI. There are 14 residues in the CDR3. V dropped 6 bases and J dropped 6; count of bases not matched to a gene: 7. As DNA, the CDR3 is TGTGCCAGCAGCCTGAGGGGGCGTGATGAAAAACTGTTTTTT. It encodes CASSLRGRDEKLFF.

This rearrangement joins TRBV29-1 to TRBJ1-1; possibly TRBD1 for D (5 bases). The V end lost 5 bases, the J end lost 3 bases, and 13 bases lay between the germline ends. Germline V gives CDR1 SQVTM, CDR2 ANQGSEA. The CDR3 consists of 13 residues. CDR3 nucleotide sequence: TGCAGCGTTTCCGGGGGGGGAGACACTGAAGCTTTCTTT. Translating gives CSVSGGGDTEAFF.

This clone has just a few counts. The chain uses TRBV7-3 and TRBJ1-4; TRBD1 is a possible D gene (6 bases). The V end lost 9 bases, the J end lost 8 bases, and 25 bases lay between the germline ends. The CDR3 has 16 amino acids. The germline CDR1 and CDR2 sequences are SGHTA and FQGTGA. The CDR3 DNA reads TGTGCCAGTACGTTGGGGGCTCCCGGAGCCAGCGAAAAACTGTTTTTT. This codes for CASTLGAPGASEKLFF.

This chain's CDR3 is CASRTGTQPQHF. Written as DNA, the CDR3 is TGTGCCAGCCGTACAGGGACTCAGCCCCAGCATTTT. The rearrangement joins TRBV28 to TRBJ1-5; TRBD1 might be the D (6 bases). From germline, CDR1 is MDHEN and CDR2 SYDVKM. The V gene lost 8 bases and the J gene lost 6 bases, with 11 bases spanning the gap. The CDR3 is 12 amino acids.

This clone was seen a single time. The CDR3 nucleotides are TGTGCCAGCAAGCTCCTAGGGGTAGATACGCAGTATTTT. Translated: CASKLLGVDTQYF. The gene calls are TRBV5-8 and TRBJ2-3; the D gene is possibly TRBD1 (5 bases). The germline CDR1 and CDR2 sequences are SGHTS and YDEGEE. The CDR3 length is 13 residues. V was shortened by 6 bases and J by 5 bases, with 13 bases between the two germline ends.

This clone was seen just once. This sequence joins TRBV4-1 and TRBJ1-2, with a weak D call TRBD1 (6 bases). Germline CDR1 reads MGHRA; CDR2 reads YSYEKL. CDR3 size: 15 residues. The V end lost 1 base, the J end lost 4 bases, and 13 bases lay between the germline ends. CDR3 in amino acids: CASSQVADSSYGYTF. The CDR3 DNA sequence: TGCGCCAGCAGCCAAGTTGCGGACAGTTCCTATGGCTACACCTTC.

The chain employs TRBV24-1 and TRBJ1-2; D may be TRBD1 (5 bases). Germline V gene lookup returns CDR1 KGHDR and CDR2 SFDVKD. The CDR3 is 13 residues long. The V end lost 4 bases, the J end lost 5 bases, and 10 bases lay between the germline ends. The CDR3 spells CATSDPDTYGYTF. As DNA, the CDR3 is TGTGCCACCAGTGACCCGGACACATATGGCTACACCTTC.